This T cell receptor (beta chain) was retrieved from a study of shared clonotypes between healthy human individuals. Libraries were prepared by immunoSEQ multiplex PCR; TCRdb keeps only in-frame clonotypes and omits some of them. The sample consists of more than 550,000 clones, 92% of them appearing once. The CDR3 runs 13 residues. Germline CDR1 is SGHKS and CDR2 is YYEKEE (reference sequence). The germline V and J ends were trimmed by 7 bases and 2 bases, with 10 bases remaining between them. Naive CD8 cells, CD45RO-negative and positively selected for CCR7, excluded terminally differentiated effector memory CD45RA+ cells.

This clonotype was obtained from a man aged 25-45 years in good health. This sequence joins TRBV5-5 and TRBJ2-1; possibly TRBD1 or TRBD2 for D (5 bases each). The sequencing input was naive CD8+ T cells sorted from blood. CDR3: CASLRGTYNEQFF. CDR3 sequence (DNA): TGTGCCAGCCTACGGGGCACCTACAATGAGCAGTTCTTC.